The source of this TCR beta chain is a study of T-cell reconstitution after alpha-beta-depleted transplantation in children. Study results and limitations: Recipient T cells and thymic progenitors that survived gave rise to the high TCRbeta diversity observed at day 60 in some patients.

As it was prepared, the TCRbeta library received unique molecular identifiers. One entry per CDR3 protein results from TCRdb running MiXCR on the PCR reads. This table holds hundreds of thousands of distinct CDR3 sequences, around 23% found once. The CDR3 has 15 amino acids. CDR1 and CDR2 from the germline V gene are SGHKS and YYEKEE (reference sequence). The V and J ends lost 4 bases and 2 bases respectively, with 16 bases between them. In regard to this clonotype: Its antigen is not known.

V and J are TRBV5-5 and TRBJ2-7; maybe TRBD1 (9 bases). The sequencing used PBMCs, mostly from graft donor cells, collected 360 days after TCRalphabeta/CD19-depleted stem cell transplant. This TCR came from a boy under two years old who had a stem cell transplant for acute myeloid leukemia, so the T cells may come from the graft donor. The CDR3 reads CASSTGGTGTYEQYF. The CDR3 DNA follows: TGTGCCAGCAGCACGGGGGGGACAGGGACCTACGAGCAGTACTTC.